Here is one TCR beta chain with its context. Its antigen remains unknown. The data were obtained in a study of cytomegalovirus exposure and HLA in healthy donors. This PCR relied on a set of 60 Vbeta primers and 13 Jbeta primers. Profiled with immunoSEQ multiplex PCR; TCRdb holds only in-frame clones, not every one. The repertoire holds about 150,000 clones, with 50% to 75% as singletons. The CDR3 runs 13 residues. The germline CDR1 and CDR2 sequences are LNHDA and SQIVND (reference sequence). The germline V and J ends were trimmed by 5 bases and 4 bases, with 12 bases remaining between them. Whole-study results and caveats: Reported performance of the classifier showed diagnosis of cytomegalovirus status with high specificity and sensitivity. Later on, an analysis showed TCR association rates differing by HLA locus, with DRB1 the most and HLA-C the fewest.

The source is a woman in her sixties in good health and CMV-seropositive. The sequenced sample was PBMCs. V usage is TRBV19 and J usage is TRBJ2-7; D unclear. CDR3 sequence reads: CASSAAGRYEQYF. Here the CDR3 DNA reads TGTGCCAGTAGTGCCGCCGGTAGATACGAGCAGTACTTC.